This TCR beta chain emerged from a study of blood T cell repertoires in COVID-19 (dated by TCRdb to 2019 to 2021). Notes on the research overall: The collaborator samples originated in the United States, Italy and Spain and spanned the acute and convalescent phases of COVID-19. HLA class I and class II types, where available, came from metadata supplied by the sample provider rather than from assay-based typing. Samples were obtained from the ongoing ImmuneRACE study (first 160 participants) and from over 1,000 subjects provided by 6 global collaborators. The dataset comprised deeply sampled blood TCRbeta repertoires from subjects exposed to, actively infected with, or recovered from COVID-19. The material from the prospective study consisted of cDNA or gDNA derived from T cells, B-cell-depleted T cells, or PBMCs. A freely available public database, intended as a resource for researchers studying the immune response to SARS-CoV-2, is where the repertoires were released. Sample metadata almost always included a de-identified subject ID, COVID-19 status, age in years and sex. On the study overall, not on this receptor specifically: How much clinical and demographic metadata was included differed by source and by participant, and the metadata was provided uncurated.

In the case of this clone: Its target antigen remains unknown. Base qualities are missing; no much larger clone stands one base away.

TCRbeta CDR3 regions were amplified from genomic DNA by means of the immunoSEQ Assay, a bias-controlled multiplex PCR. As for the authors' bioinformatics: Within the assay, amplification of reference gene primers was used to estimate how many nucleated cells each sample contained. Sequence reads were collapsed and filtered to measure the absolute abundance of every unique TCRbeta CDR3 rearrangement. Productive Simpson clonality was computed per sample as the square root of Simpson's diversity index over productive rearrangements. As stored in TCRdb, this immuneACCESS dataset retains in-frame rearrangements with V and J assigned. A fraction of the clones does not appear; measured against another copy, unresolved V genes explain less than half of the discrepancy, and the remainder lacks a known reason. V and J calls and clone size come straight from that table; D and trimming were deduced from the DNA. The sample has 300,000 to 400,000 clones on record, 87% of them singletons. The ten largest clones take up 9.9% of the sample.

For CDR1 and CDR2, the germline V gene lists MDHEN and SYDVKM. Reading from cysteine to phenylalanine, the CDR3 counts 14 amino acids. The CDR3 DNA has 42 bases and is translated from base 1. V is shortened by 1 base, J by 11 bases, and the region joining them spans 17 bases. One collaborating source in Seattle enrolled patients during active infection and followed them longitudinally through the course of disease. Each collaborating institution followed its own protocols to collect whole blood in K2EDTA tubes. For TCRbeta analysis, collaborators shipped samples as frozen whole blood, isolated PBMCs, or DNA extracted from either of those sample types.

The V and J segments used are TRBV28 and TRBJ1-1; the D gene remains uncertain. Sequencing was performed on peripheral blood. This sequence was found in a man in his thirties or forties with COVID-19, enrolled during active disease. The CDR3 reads CASSLLDLKGEAFF. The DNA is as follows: TGTGCCAGCAGTTTATTGGACCTCAAGGGAGAGGCTTTCTTT.